This T cell receptor (beta chain) comes out of a study of spatial heterogeneity in lung cancer (dated by TCRdb to the late 2010s). About the full investigation: Beta-chain transcripts were consistently detected in greater numbers than alpha-chain transcripts, which likely reflects a higher abundance of beta-chain transcripts. Both alpha and beta chains were TCR-sequenced in 200 to 250 tumor regions, 64 matched nontumor lung samples and around 54 PBMC samples obtained at surgery. In non-small cell lung cancer, the study quantitatively compared TCR alpha and beta repertoires across several tumor regions, matched nontumor lung, and blood. The study linked features of the TCR repertoire to counts of nonsynonymous mutations, which were determined by whole-exome sequencing of tumor tissue. In the raw uncorrected reads, each unique combination of TCR and UMI appeared on average more than ten times. In tumor regions, TCR transcript counts showed a strong correlation with a T cell transcriptional module score from matched bulk RNA-seq. On the study overall, not on this receptor specifically: Confirming at a functional level the hypothesis that regional TCRs recognize regional mutations was considered to require additional single-cell paired TCR alpha and beta sequencing. TCR-seq coverage of tumor T cells was estimated to be only about 7% for alpha chains and 11% to 15% for beta chains. Counts of ubiquitous and regional expanded TCRs were found to correlate with counts of ubiquitous and regional nonsynonymous mutations, respectively. The number of expanded intratumoral alpha and beta TCRs correlated with the tumor nonsynonymous mutation count.

Library construction relied on 5' RACE. Sequencing instrument: NextSeq 500. To allow correction of PCR and sequencing errors, the TCR library protocol tagged every TCR cDNA molecule with a unique molecular identifier. On the study's bioinformatics: TCR identification, UMI-based error correction and CDR3 extraction were all carried out with Decombinator tools. TCRs above a frequency of 2 per 1,000, corresponding to the top 1% of the tumor frequency distribution, were defined as expanded. Expanded tumor TCRs were classed as regional if statistically deemed absent (corrected P<0.05) from at least one tumor region, otherwise ubiquitous. Each repertoire was subsampled 100 times to 5,000 TCRs, after which Renyi diversity was computed with the R vegan package. CDR3 similarity networks were built from amino acid triplet string-kernel similarity, connecting CDR3s with pairwise similarity above 0.82. TCRdb reprocessed the public reads (quality trimming at Q25 with fastp, clone calling with MiXCR) and kept in-frame beta chains. Rows are unified per CDR3 protein, each entry keeping the most common DNA and genes. The authors' filters were not applied to this entry. In this sample the table shows around 4,000 distinct CDR3 sequences, about 26% of which occur a single time. Around 14% of the sample is held by the ten biggest clonotypes.

The CDR3, from cysteine to phenylalanine, totals 15 residues. Left in the record is the CDR3 DNA by itself, 45 bases read in frame from the first base. The germline V gene (reference sequence) specifies DFQATT as CDR1 and SNEGSKA as CDR2. The V and J ends are trimmed by 1 base and 8 bases, leaving 18 bases between them. What the time point label conveys for this sample: sample taken at primary tumor resection. The donors were 72 patients from the lung TRACERx cohort who had early-stage, untreated non-small cell lung cancer. Without any cell sorting, TCR sequencing was performed on whole RNA extracted either from tumor and nontumor lung tissue or from cryopreserved PBMC samples. Patients were selected for TCR sequencing only if sufficient RNA was available from at least two tumor regions. Before selection, tumor and adjacent nontumor lung specimens were reviewed by a lung pathologist. Relative to its sample, this clonotype is medium-sized (0.01 to 0.1%). Its antigen remains unidentified. It has no much larger one-base neighbor in the sample; base qualities were not kept. This beta chain turned up in a library designed for alpha chains; as an off-target read, its abundance says little.

The sequence joins TRBV20-1 to TRBJ2-1, with the D gene possibly TRBD1 or TRBD2, each one fitting 6 bases. The sample was lung tumor tissue, taken at surgery. This clonotype originated in a male donor with early-stage non-small cell lung cancer. The DNA reads as follows: TGCAGTGCTAGAGTGAGGGGGGCGGGTGGCTATGAGCAGTTCTTC. It codes for CSARVRGAGGYEQFF.